This paragraph reports one TCR beta chain. The protocol was immunoSEQ multiplex PCR, while the TCRdb copy is restricted to in-frame clones and leaves out a portion. Here the sample spans a few hundred thousand clones, 87% being singletons. These data belong to a study of Ad26.COV2.S vaccination and SARS-CoV-2 variants. Treatment noted: some 19 received Ad26.COV2.S at low or high dose, single or two shots; several received placebo; per-sample allocation not given. Specimen acquisition occurred on day 63 following the initial vaccine or placebo injection. An adult of 18-55 years in Boston served as donor. V gave up 0 bases and J gave up 4 bases, with 16 bases separating them. Germline CDR1 reads SGHNT; CDR2 reads YYREEE (reference sequence). The CDR3 has 17 amino acids.

The clonotype comes from a person between 18 and 59 years old who received the Ad26.COV2.S COVID-19 vaccine or a placebo. The starting material was peripheral blood, obtained in a trial of Ad26.COV2.S vaccine versus placebo. The V gene is TRBV5-4, the J gene TRBJ1-4, with TRBD1 as a possible D gene (5 bases). CDR3 sequence: CASSLGDGLSFNEKLFF. CDR3 sequence (DNA): TGTGCCAGCAGCTTGGGGGACGGCCTCTCATTTAATGAAAAACTGTTTTTT.